This is a list of T cell receptor beta chains from one sample in a study of OX40 agonist ivuxolimab in advanced cancers. TCRdb's table, derived via immunoSEQ multiplex PCR, lists solely in-frame clones and lacks some. The table has approximately 90,000 clones, about 88% seen once. This specimen was CD4+ or CD8+ T cells sorted from blood, taken in a trial of the OX40 agonist ivuxolimab. The source is an adult with an advanced solid tumor such as melanoma, head and neck, liver or kidney cancer. Each CDR3 is given with its conserved first and last residue. The order of the fields is V gene, CDR3 length, J gene, CDR3 protein.

v_gene: TRBV4-3; len: 14; j_gene: TRBJ1-2; CDR3aa: CASSQDGGVWGYTF
v_gene: TRBV6-1; len: 15; j_gene: TRBJ1-5; CDR3aa: CASSEKVNSNQPQHF
v_gene: TRBV5-1; len: 16; j_gene: TRBJ2-3; CDR3aa: CASSPGGLAGTDTQYF
v_gene: TRBV7-9; len: 16; j_gene: TRBJ2-7; CDR3aa: CASSSPVQAGRGEQYF
v_gene: TRBV4-3; len: 15; j_gene: TRBJ2-5; CDR3aa: CASSQGTSGGKTQYF
v_gene: TRBV2; len: 11; j_gene: TRBJ2-5; CDR3aa: CASRSVETQYF
v_gene: TRBV10-3; len: 17; j_gene: TRBJ1-2; CDR3aa: CAISDIVGGKGGYGYTF
v_gene: TRBV21-1; len: 16; j_gene: TRBJ1-6; CDR3aa: CASSGRTGGYNSPLHF
v_gene: TRBV19; len: 16; j_gene: TRBJ2-7; CDR3aa: CASSPRGQGAPYEQYF
v_gene: TRBV12-5; len: 15; j_gene: TRBJ1-5; CDR3aa: CASGPGQGSNQPQHF